The 28 T cell receptor beta chains below come from one sample, sequenced in a study of blood T cell repertoires in COVID-19 (dated by TCRdb to 2020 to 2021). The library was generated by the immunoSEQ multiplex PCR assay. The clones in this table, taken by TCRdb from immuneACCESS, are in-frame only. Not every clone is retained; where verified, under half of the shortfall comes from an unresolved V gene, and the cause of the rest is unknown. The sample has 300,000 to 400,000 clones on record, 85% to 90% of them singletons. Under 3% of the sample belongs to the ten largest clones. Source material: peripheral blood. These receptors were taken from a woman aged 25 to 45 with COVID-19, enrolled during active disease.

Details on this clone: Other DNA sequences from this sample encode an identical CDR3 as well. The rearrangement links TRBV4-1 to TRBJ1-5; TRBD1 aligns across 8 bases. CDR1 MGHRA and CDR2 YSYEKL come from the germline V gene. Trimming took 1 base from V and 1 from J; bases not matched to a gene: 0. The CDR3 extends over 15 amino acids. The CDR3 sequence: CASSQGQGSNQPQHF. CDR3 nucleotide sequence: TGCGCCAGCAGCCAAGGACAGGGGAGCAATCAGCCCCAGCATTTT.

V is TRBV19 and J is TRBJ2-1, with TRBD2 matching over 10 bases. Germline V gene data show CDR1 as LNHDA and CDR2 as SQIVND (reference sequence). The CDR3 consists of 14 residues. The V gene end was trimmed by 8 bases and the J gene end by 4 bases; junction bases not matched to a gene: 5. CDR3 sequence (DNA): TGTGCCAGTCGGAGCGGGAGGGGTTACAATGAGCAGTTCTTC. Amino acids: CASRSGRGYNEQFF.

The rearrangement joins TRBV28 to TRBJ1-1; tentatively, D is TRBD1 (5 bases). The V end lost 5 bases, the J end lost 2 bases, and 9 bases lay between the germline ends. This CDR3 contains 13 residues. Germline lookup yields CDR1 MDHEN and CDR2 SYDVKM. The CDR3 nucleotides are TGTGCCAGCAGTCTGACAGTAAACACTGAAGCTTTCTTT. Protein product: CASSLTVNTEAFF. Filled out from reference TRBV28 and TRBJ1-1, the complete variable domain reads DVKVTQSSRYLVKRTGEKVFLECVQDMDHENMFWYRQDPGLGLRLIYFSYDVKMKEKGDIPEGYSVSREKKERFSLILESASTNQTSMYLCASSLTVNTEAFFGQGTRLTVV.

The V call is TRBV12-3 or TRBV12-4, the J call TRBJ2-1; D is perhaps TRBD2 (5 bases). The V and J ends lost 3 bases and 9 bases respectively, with 12 bases between them. The CDR3 loop spans 13 amino acids. The CDR3 DNA reads TGTGCCAGCAGTTTTTTTGGGGAGAGTGAGCAGTTCTTC. Its translation: CASSFFGESEQFF.

The rearrangement links TRBV30 to TRBJ1-2, with 7 nucleotides matching TRBD1. The CDR3 contains 16 residues. Trimming took 0 bases from V and 4 from J; bases not matched to a gene: 11. The germline V gene has CDR1 GTSNPN and CDR2 SVGIG (reference sequence). The CDR3: CAWSVAGQGGSYGYTF. CDR3 nucleotide sequence: TGTGCCTGGAGTGTAGCGGGCCAGGGGGGCAGCTATGGCTACACCTTC.

A single count supports this clone. This CDR3 is CASSQVRGSNQPQHF. The CDR3 coding sequence is TGCGCCAGCAGCCAAGTGAGGGGGAGCAATCAGCCCCAGCATTTT. This chain uses TRBV4-1 with TRBJ1-5; D possibly corresponds to TRBD1 (6 bases). There are 15 residues in the CDR3. Trimming shortened V by 1 base and J by 1 base, and 8 bases separated the two germline ends. Germline loops: CDR1 MGHRA, CDR2 YSYEKL.

Only a few counts were recorded for this clone. The CDR3 is CASSFGTAGSNQPQHF. In nucleotides, the CDR3 is TGTGCCAGTAGCTTTGGGACAGCCGGTAGCAATCAGCCCCAGCATTTT. The rearrangement links TRBV19 to TRBJ1-5, with 7 bases aligning to TRBD1. Germline CDR1 is LNHDA and CDR2 is SQIVND (reference sequence). The CDR3 has 16 amino acids. Trimming at V came to 6 bases and at J to 0 bases, leaving 8 bases not matched to a gene. Filled out from reference TRBV19 and TRBJ1-5, the complete variable domain reads DGGITQSPKYLFRKEGQNVTLSCEQNLNHDAMYWYRQDPGQGLRLIYYSQIVNDFQKGDIAEGYSVSREKKESFPLTVTSAQKNPTAFYLCASSFGTAGSNQPQHFGDGTRLSIL.

The chain uses TRBV5-6 and TRBJ2-5; maybe TRBD1 (7 bases). Trimming cost V 1 base and J 3 bases, with 19 bases left between them. The length of the CDR3 is 17 residues. Germline CDR1 SGHDT, CDR2 YYEEEE. The DNA for the CDR3 is TGTGCCAGCAGCTTGATGGTAGGGCAGGGGGGAGAAGAGACCCAGTACTTC. It is translated as CASSLMVGQGGEETQYF.

The chain is built from TRBV7-2 and TRBJ2-7; weak D call: TRBD1 (6 bases). CDR1 is SGHTA, CDR2 FQGNSA, per germline. V lost 5 bases to trimming and J lost 3 bases, with 23 bases between them. CDR3 length: 17 residues. CDR3 amino acids: CASSPKAGEAKVYEQYF. The CDR3 bases are TGTGCCAGCAGCCCTAAAGCAGGGGAAGCGAAGGTCTACGAGCAGTACTTC.

The chain combines TRBV29-1 with TRBJ1-1; D may be TRBD1 (6 bases). V gave up 6 bases and J gave up 2 bases, with 16 bases separating them. The length of the CDR3 is 14 residues. Germline values: CDR1 SQVTM, CDR2 ANQGSEA. CDR3 region: CSVGPRGGNTEAFF. The CDR3 DNA sequence: TGCAGCGTCGGGCCAAGGGGGGGCAACACTGAAGCTTTCTTT.

This chain uses TRBV27 with TRBJ1-6; D gene unclear. The CDR3 is 17 amino acids. V was pared by 6 bases and J by 0 bases, with 15 bases between. Looked up from germline, CDR1 is MNHEY and CDR2 is SMNVEV (reference sequence). The CDR3 loop reads CASSHGRRSSYNSPLHF. The CDR3 DNA sequence: TGTGCCAGCAGCCATGGACGGAGGAGCTCCTATAATTCACCCCTCCACTTT.

This clone was seen only a few times. The rearrangement links TRBV11-2 to TRBJ1-6; no firm D call. This CDR3 is built from 15 residues. Trimming took 3 bases from V and 10 from J, leaving 16 bases between them. Germline assignment: CDR1 SGHAT and CDR2 FQNNGV. CDR3 sequence: CASSFSGRVRSPLHF. CDR3 nucleotide sequence: TGTGCCAGCAGCTTTTCGGGGAGGGTGCGCTCACCCCTCCACTTT.

The chain joins TRBV2 to TRBJ2-7; D is perhaps TRBD2 (5 bases). This CDR3 has 14 amino acids. Germline-derived CDR1 and CDR2 are SNHLY and FYNNEI. V lost 7 bases to trimming and J lost 4 bases, with 17 bases between them. The CDR3 is CASTRQLDRYEQYF. The CDR3 region has the DNA TGTGCCAGCACTAGGCAACTAGATCGATACGAGCAGTACTTC.

The V and J genes are TRBV21-1 and TRBJ2-7; TRBD2, the table's D call, lacks a check against the DNA. The DNA matches TRBJ2-5 better at its end, which makes the J call doubtful. TRBV21-1 is an annotated pseudogene. The CDR3 loop spans 15 amino acids. The CDR3 loop is CASGGRERDQETQYF. The CDR3, as DNA: TGTGCCAGCGGAGGACGTGAGCGGGACCAAGAGACCCAGTACTTC.

The V and J genes are TRBV14 and TRBJ2-6; TRBD1 might be the D (5 bases). Germline-derived CDR1 and CDR2 are SGHDN and FVKESK. CDR3 length: 13 amino acids. V lost 10 bases and J 4 bases, leaving 11 bases between the germline ends. CDR3 loop: CATSTAGANVLTF. The DNA of the CDR3 is TGTGCCACCTCGACAGCCGGGGCCAACGTCCTGACTTTC. Full variable domain (rest looked up from reference TRBV14 and TRBJ2-6): EAGVTQFPSHSVIEKGQTVTLRCDPISGHDNLYWYRRVMGKEIKFLLHFVKESKQDESGMPNNRFLAERTGGTYSTLKVQPAELEDSGVYFCATSTAGANVLTFGAGSRLTVL.

The chain links TRBV4-2 to TRBJ2-5, with 9 bases identical to TRBD2. The V gene end was trimmed by 8 bases and the J gene end by 3 bases; junction bases not matched to a gene: 10. This CDR3 region has 15 residues. Germline CDR1 and CDR2: LGHNA and YNFKEQ. The CDR3 sequence is CASARVAGVEETQYF. CDR3 nucleotides: TGTGCCAGCGCAAGAGTAGCGGGAGTTGAAGAGACCCAGTACTTC.

The chain employs TRBV6-6 and TRBJ2-7; 13 bases line up with TRBD2. The CDR3 loop spans 15 amino acids. CDR1 and CDR2 (germline): MNHNY, SVGAGI (reference sequence). V lost 0 bases to trimming and J lost 7 bases; unmatched junction nucleotides: 3. CDR3 coding DNA: TGTGCCAGCAGTTACTCCCTGGGACTAGCGGGAGAGCAGTACTTC. Residues: CASSYSLGLAGEQYF.

This clone has only one observation. This chain uses TRBV9 with TRBJ2-1, with TRBD2 identical over 10 bases. CDR1 and CDR2 (germline): SGDLS, YYNGEE. The CDR3 spans 16 residues. V shed 0 bases and J 4 bases; nucleotides not matched to a gene: 4. Written as DNA, the CDR3 is TGTGCCAGCAGCGTAGCTCGGACTAGCGGATACAATGAGCAGTTCTTC. It encodes CASSVARTSGYNEQFF.

The gene calls are TRBV10-1 and TRBJ2-1, with D maybe TRBD2 (6 bases). CDR3 length: 14 amino acids. V was shortened by 3 bases and J by 3 bases, with 9 bases between the two germline ends. CDR1 WNHNN and CDR2 SYGVQD come from the germline V gene (reference sequence). The CDR3 loop reads CASSDGSVYNEQFF. CDR3 in DNA: TGCGCCAGCAGTGACGGGAGCGTCTACAATGAGCAGTTCTTC.

The chain uses TRBV19 and TRBJ1-5; possibly TRBD1 for D (5 bases). The CDR3 is 17 residues long. The germline V gene has CDR1 LNHDA and CDR2 SQIVND (reference sequence). The ends were cut back, 5 bases at V and 6 bases at J, with 23 bases in the middle. CDR3 nucleotides: TGTGCCAGTAGTGGGGCAGGGTCGGAGGGAAAGGGTCAGCCCCAGCATTTT. It encodes CASSGAGSEGKGQPQHF.

The chain combines TRBV5-1 with TRBJ1-5; D is unresolved. Germline V CDR1 and CDR2: SGHRS, YFSETQ. This CDR3 comprises 15 residues. V shed 3 bases and J shed 7 bases, with 17 bases lying between them. CDR3 bases: TGCGCCAGCAGCTCGGGAGGTAGGGATGGACAGCCCCAGCATTTT. Encoded protein: CASSSGGRDGQPQHF. The full variable domain, completed using reference TRBV5-1 and TRBJ1-5, is KAGVTQTPRYLIKTRGQQVTLSCSPISGHRSVSWYQQTPGQGLQFLFEYFSETQRNKGNFPGRFSGRQFSNSRSEMNVSTLELGDSALYLCASSSGGRDGQPQHFGDGTRLSIL.

The chain links TRBV15 to TRBJ2-3; possibly TRBD2 for D (6 bases). The CDR3 runs 13 residues. From germline, CDR1 is LNHNV and CDR2 YYDKDF (reference sequence). Deletions cut 1 base from V and 6 bases from J, with 8 bases between. CDR3 bases: TGTGCCACCAGCAGAGGGGAGGTGGATACGCAGTATTTT. Translated: CATSRGEVDTQYF.

This chain uses TRBV27 with TRBJ1-1; 9 bases align to TRBD1. CDR1 MNHEY and CDR2 SMNVEV come from the germline V gene (reference sequence). J gave up 3 bases and V 1 base, and 3 bases lay outside the gene matches. This CDR3 spans 15 amino acids. In DNA form, the CDR3 reads TGTGCCAGCAGTTTATATCGGGACAGGGACACTGAAGCTTTCTTT. Residues: CASSLYRDRDTEAFF.

This chain links TRBV2 with TRBJ1-2; D is possibly TRBD1 (6 bases). The CDR3 runs to 15 residues. Looked up from germline, CDR1 is SNHLY and CDR2 is FYNNEI. The germline V and J ends were trimmed by 0 bases and 3 bases, with 11 bases remaining between them. CDR3 sequence: CASSEAGGGDYGYTF. DNA for the CDR3: TGTGCCAGCAGTGAAGCAGGGGGTGGTGACTATGGCTACACCTTC.

The V gene is TRBV3-1 (or the pseudogene TRBV3-2), the J gene TRBJ2-1, with 11 nucleotides matching TRBD2. Germline V gene data show CDR1 as LGHDT and CDR2 as YNNKEL (reference sequence). This CDR3 comprises 17 residues. Trimming cost V 4 bases and J 9 bases; bases outside gene matches: 14. CDR3 amino acids: CASSPSGELAGVVEQFF. The CDR3 nucleotides are TGTGCCAGCAGCCCTTCTGGGGAACTAGCGGGAGTTGTTGAGCAGTTCTTC.

This chain uses TRBV5-4 with TRBJ2-2, with 9 bases matching TRBD2. Germline CDR1 reads SGHNT; CDR2 reads YYREEE (reference sequence). Trimming at V came to 4 bases and at J to 5 bases, leaving 12 bases not matched to a gene. The CDR3 consists of 17 residues. CDR3 residues: CASSPEGSGSLTGELFF. CDR3 nucleotides: TGTGCCAGCAGCCCCGAGGGTAGCGGGAGTTTAACCGGGGAGCTGTTTTTT.

The chain employs TRBV5-1 and TRBJ2-5; 12 positions match TRBD1. Germline V lookup: CDR1 SGHRS, CDR2 YFSETQ. There are 15 residues in the CDR3. Losses at the gene ends were 4 bases for V and 9 bases for J; bases not matched to a gene: 10. The chain's CDR3 is CASSAGTGGEYAQYF. CDR3 nucleotide sequence: TGCGCCAGCAGCGCCGGGACAGGGGGCGAGTACGCCCAGTACTTC. The whole variable domain, filled in from reference TRBV5-1 and TRBJ2-5, reads KAGVTQTPRYLIKTRGQQVTLSCSPISGHRSVSWYQQTPGQGLQFLFEYFSETQRNKGNFPGRFSGRQFSNSRSEMNVSTLELGDSALYLCASSAGTGGEYAQYFGPGTRLLVL.

This chain joins TRBV2 and TRBJ1-5, with D tentatively TRBD1 (6 bases). Trimming cost V 2 bases and J 0 bases, with 11 bases left between them. There are 16 residues in the CDR3. Germline V CDR1 and CDR2: SNHLY, FYNNEI. CDR3 loop: CASSERGQHSNQPQHF. CDR3 bases: TGTGCCAGCAGTGAAAGGGGACAACATAGCAATCAGCCCCAGCATTTT.